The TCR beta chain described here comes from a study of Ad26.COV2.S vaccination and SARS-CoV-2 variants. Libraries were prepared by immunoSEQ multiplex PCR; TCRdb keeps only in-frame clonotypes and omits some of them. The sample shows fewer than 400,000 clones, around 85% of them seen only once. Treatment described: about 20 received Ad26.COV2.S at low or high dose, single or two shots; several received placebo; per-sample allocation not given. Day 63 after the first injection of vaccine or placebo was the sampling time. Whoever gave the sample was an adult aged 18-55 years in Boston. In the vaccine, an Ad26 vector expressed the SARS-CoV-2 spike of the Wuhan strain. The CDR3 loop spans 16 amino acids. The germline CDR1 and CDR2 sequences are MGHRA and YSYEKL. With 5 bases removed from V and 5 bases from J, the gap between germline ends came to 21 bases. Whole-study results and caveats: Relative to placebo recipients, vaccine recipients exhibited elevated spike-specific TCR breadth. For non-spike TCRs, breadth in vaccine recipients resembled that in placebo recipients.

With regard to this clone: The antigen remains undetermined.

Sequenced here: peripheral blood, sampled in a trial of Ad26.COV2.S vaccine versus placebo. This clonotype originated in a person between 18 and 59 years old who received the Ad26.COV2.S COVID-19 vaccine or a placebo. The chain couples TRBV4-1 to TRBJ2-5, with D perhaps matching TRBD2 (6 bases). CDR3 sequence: CASSSPSRGRGETQYF. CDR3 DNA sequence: TGCGCCAGCAGCTCCCCCTCGCGGGGTCGGGGGGAGACCCAGTACTTC.